This T cell receptor (beta chain) was sequenced in a study of sequential checkpoint blockade in melanoma (dated by TCRdb to the late 2010s). In the study overall: Using 1:1 randomization, the trial assigned patients either to first-line nivolumab followed by ipilimumab (arm A) or to ipilimumab followed by nivolumab (arm B). Maintenance nivolumab was given following each of the two trial sequences. DNA from roughly 91 pretreatment melanoma tumor samples underwent TCRbeta immunosequencing. For approximately 20 patients, matched tumor biopsies were taken both before treatment and at week 13, after single-agent nivolumab (arm A) or ipilimumab (arm B). About four fifths of the matched tumor biopsy pairs taken before and after treatment were from the same lesion. What the study reported, not specific to this receptor: Tumor T-cell fraction and clonality correlated with PD-L1 staining and CD8+ T-cell counts but not with mutational load. Small sample sizes and reduced statistical power limited the within-arm analyses of tumor T-cell fraction. Validation of the response-prediction model combining TCR metrics and mutation burden is needed in larger, independent patient cohorts. Among patients in the nivolumab-first arm (arm A), tumor TIL clonality before treatment was associated with response (P = .04). Clinical benefit was about 30 times more likely to be achieved by patients whose tumor T-cell fraction and clonality increased by week 13.

This clone was observed a handful of times. Its antigen remains undetermined. No base quality values were provided; no much bigger clone lies one nucleotide off. The junction shows trimming of 5 bases on V and 4 bases on J, and the gene matches do not reach 10 bases of it. From cysteine to phenylalanine, the CDR3 is 16 amino acids long. Only the CDR3 portion is preserved as DNA: 48 bases, with reading frame beginning at the first base. The germline V gene specifies SGDLS as CDR1 and YYNGEE as CDR2. TCRbeta CDR3 regions were immunosequenced from genomic DNA with the immunoSEQ Assay. Genomic DNA was amplified by bias-controlled multiplex PCR before high-throughput sequencing. The source study handled its data this way. To quantify the absolute abundance of each unique TCRbeta CDR3 region, the sequences were collapsed and filtered. Clonality was defined as 1 minus Pielou's evenness and was calculated using productive rearrangements only. To compute tumor T-cell fraction, TCRbeta template counts were normalized to usable DNA, with usable DNA estimated from several housekeeping genes. A previously published method was used to identify clones whose frequencies were significantly greater in on-treatment samples than in baseline samples. TCRdb's version of the immuneACCESS table is confined to in-frame rearrangements and falls short of the full clone set. An unresolved V gene accounts for under half of the shortfall where checked; the remainder is of unknown origin. The V and J calls and clone size are taken from that table; D and trimming were inferred from the DNA. For this sample the table gives approximately 9,700 clones, of which 20% to 30% were detected only once. About a sixth of the sample is held by the ten biggest clonotypes.

Read against the paper, the sample's treatment or condition label means: randomized to nivolumab then ipilimumab (arm A) or the reverse (arm B). Prior DNA-damaging chemotherapy had not been received by any trial patient. Samples came from patients with melanoma in CheckMate 064, a randomized, open-label phase II trial of sequential checkpoint blockade. Genomic DNA from formalin-fixed paraffin-embedded (FFPE) tissue samples was used for tumor TCR sequencing. The sequenced sample was tumor tissue (inferred from file names), obtained from a patient given nivolumab and ipilimumab in sequence. This chain joins TRBV9 to TRBJ2-2; TRBD1 lines up with 8 middle nucleotides. The receptor was isolated from a human donor with melanoma. The sequenced DNA is TGTGCCAGCAGTGATCAGGGGGCTCGAGGCACCGGGGAGCTGTTTTTT. This codes for CASSDQGARGTGELFF.